This T cell receptor beta chain was captured by sequencing in a study of blood T cell repertoires in COVID-19. Study at large: COVID-19 samples, acute and convalescent, were from the United States, Italy and Spain. The analysed material was cDNA or gDNA that came from T cells, B-cell-depleted T cells, or PBMCs.

Germline CDR1 and CDR2: SGHAT and FQNNGV. The ends lost 5 bases at V and 7 bases at J; junction bases unmatched: 9. The CDR3 loop spans 15 amino acids. Original methodology: Amplification with reference gene primers provided the estimates of nucleated cell counts. TCRdb keeps only in-frame clones here, not all; method: immunoSEQ multiplex PCR. V, J and clone size reflect that table, while D and trimming were determined from the DNA. The table includes hundreds of thousands of clones, about 90% detected once. The chain combines TRBV11-2 with TRBJ2-2; 8 bases are shared with TRBD1. This TCR came from a woman between 18 and 29 years old who had recovered from COVID-19. The sample consisted of peripheral blood. CDR3 loop: CASSPMGQALGELFF. The CDR3 bases are TGTGCCAGCAGCCCAATGGGACAGGCGCTCGGGGAGCTGTTTTTT.